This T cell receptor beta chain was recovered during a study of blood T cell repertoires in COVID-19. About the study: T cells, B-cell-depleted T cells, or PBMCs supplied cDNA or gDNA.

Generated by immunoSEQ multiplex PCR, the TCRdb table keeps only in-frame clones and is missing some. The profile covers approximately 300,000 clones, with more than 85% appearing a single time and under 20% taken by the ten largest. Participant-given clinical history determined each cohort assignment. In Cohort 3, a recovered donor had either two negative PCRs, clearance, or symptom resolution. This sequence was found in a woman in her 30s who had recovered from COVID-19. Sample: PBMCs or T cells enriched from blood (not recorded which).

CDR3 DNA sequence: TGTGCCAGCATTAATAGCGGGGGGTGGTTTGGAGATACGCAGTATTTT. Translated, it gives CASINSGGWFGDTQYF. The chain is built from TRBV11-3 and TRBJ2-3, with 10 bases identical to TRBD2. Trimming removed 7 bases from V and 5 bases from J; junction bases left unmatched: 12. Germline V gene data show CDR1 as SGHNT and CDR2 as YENEEA. CDR3 length equals 16 residues.